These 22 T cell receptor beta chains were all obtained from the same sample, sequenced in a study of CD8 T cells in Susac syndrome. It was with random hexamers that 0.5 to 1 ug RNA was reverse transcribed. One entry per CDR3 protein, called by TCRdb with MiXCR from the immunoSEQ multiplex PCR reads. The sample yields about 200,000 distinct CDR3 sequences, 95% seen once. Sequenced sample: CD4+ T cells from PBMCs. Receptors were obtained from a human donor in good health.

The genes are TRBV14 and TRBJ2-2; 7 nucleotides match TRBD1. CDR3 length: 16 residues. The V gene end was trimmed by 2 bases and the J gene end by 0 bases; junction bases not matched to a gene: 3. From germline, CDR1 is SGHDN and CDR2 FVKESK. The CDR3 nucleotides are TGTGCCAGCAGCCAAACCGGGACAGCGAACACCGGGGAGCTGTTTTTT. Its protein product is CASSQTGTANTGELFF.

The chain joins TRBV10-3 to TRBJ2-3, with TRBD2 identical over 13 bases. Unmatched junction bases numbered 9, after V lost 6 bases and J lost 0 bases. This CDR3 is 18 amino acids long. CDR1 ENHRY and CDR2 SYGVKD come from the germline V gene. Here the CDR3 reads CAISEGLAGKTSTDTQYF. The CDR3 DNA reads TGTGCCATCAGCGAGGGACTAGCGGGGAAAACTAGCACAGATACGCAGTATTTT.

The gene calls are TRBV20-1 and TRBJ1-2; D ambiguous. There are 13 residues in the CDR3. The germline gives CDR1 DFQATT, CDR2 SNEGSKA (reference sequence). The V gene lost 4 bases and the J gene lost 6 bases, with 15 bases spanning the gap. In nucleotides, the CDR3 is TGCAGTGCTAAGCTTTTGTCCGGCGATGGCTACACCTTC. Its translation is CSAKLLSGDGYTF.

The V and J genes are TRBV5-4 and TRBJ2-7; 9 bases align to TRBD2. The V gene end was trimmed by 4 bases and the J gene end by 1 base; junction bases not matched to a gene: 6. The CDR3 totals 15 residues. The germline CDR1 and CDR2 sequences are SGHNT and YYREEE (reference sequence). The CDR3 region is CASSAGTSRSYEQYV. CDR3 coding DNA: TGTGCCAGCAGCGCCGGGACTAGCCGATCCTACGAGCAGTACGTC.

The CDR3 DNA sequence: TGTGCCTGGAGTTCTAAGGTGGTGGTGGCTACATTTGGCACAGATACGCAGTATTTT. It encodes CAWSSKVVVATFGTDTQYF. The V gene is TRBV30, the J gene TRBJ2-3, with D unclear. The CDR3 is 19 residues long. The germline V gene has CDR1 GTSNPN and CDR2 SVGIG (reference sequence). V was cut by 2 bases and J by 1 base, with 25 bases left in between.

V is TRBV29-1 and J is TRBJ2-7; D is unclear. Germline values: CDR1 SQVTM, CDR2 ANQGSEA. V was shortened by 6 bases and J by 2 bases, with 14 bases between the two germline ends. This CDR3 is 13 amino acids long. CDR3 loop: CSVRRSSTYEQYF. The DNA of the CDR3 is TGCAGCGTGCGACGGTCCTCAACCTACGAGCAGTACTTC.

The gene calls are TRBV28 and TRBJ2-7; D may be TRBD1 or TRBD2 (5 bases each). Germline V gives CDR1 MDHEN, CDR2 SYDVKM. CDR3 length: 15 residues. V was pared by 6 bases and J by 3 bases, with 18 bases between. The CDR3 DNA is TGTGCCAGCAGCGTTCAAGGGACGCCGATCTACGAGCAGTACGTC. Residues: CASSVQGTPIYEQYV.

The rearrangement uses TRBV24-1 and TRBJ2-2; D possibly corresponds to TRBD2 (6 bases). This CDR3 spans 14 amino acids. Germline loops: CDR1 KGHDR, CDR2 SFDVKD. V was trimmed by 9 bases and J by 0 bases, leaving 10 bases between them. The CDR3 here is CATGRTTNTGELFF. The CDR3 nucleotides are TGTGCCACCGGGAGGACAACGAACACCGGGGAGCTGTTTTTT.

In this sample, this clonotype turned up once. The CDR3: CASSEGQGVYEQYF. DNA for the CDR3: TGTGCCAGCAGCGAGGGACAGGGAGTCTACGAGCAGTACTTC. The genes are TRBV11-2 and TRBJ2-7; 9 nucleotides match TRBD1. With 5 bases clipped from V and 3 bases from J, the junction kept 5 bases outside the gene matches. CDR1 is SGHAT and CDR2 is FQNNGV in the germline V gene. This CDR3 comprises 14 residues.

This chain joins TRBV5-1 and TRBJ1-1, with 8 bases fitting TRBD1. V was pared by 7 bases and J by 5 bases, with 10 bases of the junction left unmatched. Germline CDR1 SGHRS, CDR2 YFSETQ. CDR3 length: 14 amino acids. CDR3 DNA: TGCGCCAGCTACTCCGGACAGGGCAGGACTGAAGCTTTCTTT. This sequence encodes CASYSGQGRTEAFF.

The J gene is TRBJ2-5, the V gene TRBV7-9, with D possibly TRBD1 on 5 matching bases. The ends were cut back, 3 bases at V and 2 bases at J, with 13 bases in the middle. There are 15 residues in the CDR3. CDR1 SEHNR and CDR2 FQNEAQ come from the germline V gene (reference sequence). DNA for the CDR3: TGTGCCAGCAGCTTTCCGCAGGGTGGGCAAGAGACCCAGTACTTC. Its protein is CASSFPQGGQETQYF.

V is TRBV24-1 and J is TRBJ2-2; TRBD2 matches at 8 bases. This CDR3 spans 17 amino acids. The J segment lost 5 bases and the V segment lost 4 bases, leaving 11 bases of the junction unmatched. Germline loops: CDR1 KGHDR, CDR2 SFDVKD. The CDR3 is CATSEGSGKGRTGELFF. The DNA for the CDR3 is TGTGCCACCAGTGAGGGTAGCGGGAAAGGCAGGACCGGGGAGCTGTTTTTT.

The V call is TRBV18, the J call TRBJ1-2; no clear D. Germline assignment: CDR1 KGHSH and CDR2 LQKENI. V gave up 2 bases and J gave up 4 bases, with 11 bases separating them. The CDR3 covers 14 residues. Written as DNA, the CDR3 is TGTGCCAGCTCACCAGCGGGAGGCCCCTATGGCTACACCTTC. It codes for CASSPAGGPYGYTF.

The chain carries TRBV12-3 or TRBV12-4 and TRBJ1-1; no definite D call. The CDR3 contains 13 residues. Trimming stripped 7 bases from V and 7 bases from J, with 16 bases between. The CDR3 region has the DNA TGTGCCAGCAAATCCGAGGTTGGTGATGAAGCTTTCTTT. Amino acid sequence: CASKSEVGDEAFF.

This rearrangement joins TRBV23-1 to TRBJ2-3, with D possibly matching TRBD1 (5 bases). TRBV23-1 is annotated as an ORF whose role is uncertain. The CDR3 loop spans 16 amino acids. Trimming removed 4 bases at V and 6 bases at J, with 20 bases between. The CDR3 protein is CASSLQTARRRDTQYF. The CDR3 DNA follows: TGCGCCAGCAGTCTCCAGACAGCTAGGCGGCGGGATACGCAGTATTTT.

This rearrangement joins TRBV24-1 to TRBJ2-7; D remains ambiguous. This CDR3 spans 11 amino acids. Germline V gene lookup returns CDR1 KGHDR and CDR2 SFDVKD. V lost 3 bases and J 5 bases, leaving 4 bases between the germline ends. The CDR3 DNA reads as TGTGCCACCAGTGATAGCGACGAGCAGTACTTC. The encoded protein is CATSDSDEQYF.

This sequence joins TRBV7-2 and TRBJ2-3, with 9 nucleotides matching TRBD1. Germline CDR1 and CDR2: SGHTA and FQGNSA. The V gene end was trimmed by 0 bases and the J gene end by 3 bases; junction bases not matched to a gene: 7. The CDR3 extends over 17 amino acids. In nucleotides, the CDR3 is TGTGCCAGCAGCTTAGCGTTCGGGACAGGGTTGACAGATACGCAGTATTTT. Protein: CASSLAFGTGLTDTQYF.

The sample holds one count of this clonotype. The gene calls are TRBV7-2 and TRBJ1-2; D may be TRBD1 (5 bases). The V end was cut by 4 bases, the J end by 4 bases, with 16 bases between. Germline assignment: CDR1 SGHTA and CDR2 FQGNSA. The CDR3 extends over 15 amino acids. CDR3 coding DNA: TGTGCCAGCAGCTCCCCTTTTAGGGGTGCCTATGGCTACACCTTC. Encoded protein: CASSSPFRGAYGYTF.

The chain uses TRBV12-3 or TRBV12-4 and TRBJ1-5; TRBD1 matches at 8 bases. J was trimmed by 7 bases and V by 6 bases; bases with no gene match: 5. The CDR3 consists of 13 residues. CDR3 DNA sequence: TGTGCCAGCAGGGGACAGGTAGGCCAGCCCCAGCATTTT. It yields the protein CASRGQVGQPQHF.

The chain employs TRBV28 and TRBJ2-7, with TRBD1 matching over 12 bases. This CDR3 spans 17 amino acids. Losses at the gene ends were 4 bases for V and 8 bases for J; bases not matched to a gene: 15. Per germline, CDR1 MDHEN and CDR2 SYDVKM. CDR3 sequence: CASSSLTGTGGTSKQYV. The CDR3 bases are TGTGCCAGCAGTTCCTTGACCGGGACAGGGGGCACGAGCAAGCAGTACGTC.

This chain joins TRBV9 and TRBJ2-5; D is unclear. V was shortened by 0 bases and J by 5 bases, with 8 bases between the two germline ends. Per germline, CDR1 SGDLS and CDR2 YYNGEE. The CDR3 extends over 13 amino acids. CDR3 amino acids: CASSVAALETQYF. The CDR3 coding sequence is TGTGCCAGCAGCGTAGCCGCCTTGGAGACCCAGTACTTC. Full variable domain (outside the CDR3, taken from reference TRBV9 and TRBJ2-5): DSGVTQTPKHLITATGQRVTLRCSPRSGDLSVYWYQQSLDQGLQFLIQYYNGEERAKGNILERFSAQQFPDLHSELNLSSLELGDSALYFCASSVAALETQYFGPGTRLLVL.

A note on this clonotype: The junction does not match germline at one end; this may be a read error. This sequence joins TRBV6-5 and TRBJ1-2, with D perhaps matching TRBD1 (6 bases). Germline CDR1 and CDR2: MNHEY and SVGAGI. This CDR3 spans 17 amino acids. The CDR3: CASSNSLRTAWDYGYTF. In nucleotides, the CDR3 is TGTGCCAGCAGTAACTCACTGCGGACAGCCTGGGACTATGGCTACACCTTC.